This section outlines one T cell receptor beta chain sequence together with its context. Its antigen is still unknown. The data belong to a study of shared clonotypes between healthy human individuals. Overall study: Donors consisted of a couple of women and a few men between 18 and 49.

Donors, without exception, were Caucasian adults residing in Nashville, Tennessee. CDR1 is DFQATT, CDR2 SNEGSKA, per germline (reference sequence). V lost 6 bases to trimming and J lost 0 bases, with 4 bases between them. The CDR3 covers 11 residues. Findings and limits, study-wide: In having few donors, the study represented limited genetic and exposure-history diversity. Some naive CD4 clonotypes, about 5.5%, turned up in common across four donors.

Produced via immunoSEQ multiplex PCR; TCRdb's table is partial and in-frame only. The sample has 1,400,000 or so clones, about 98.5% seen once. The specimen was naive CD4+ T cells sorted from blood. Subset here: CD45RA+ positively selected. This clonotype originated in a young man in good health. The rearrangement uses TRBV20-1 and TRBJ2-3; D is uncertain. CDR3 loop: CSADSTDTQYF. The CDR3 nucleotides are TGCAGTGCGGATAGCACAGATACGCAGTATTTT.